This record concerns one T cell receptor (beta chain) sequence. Its antigen is still unknown. The sample is drawn from a study of shared clonotypes between healthy human individuals. Study findings and constraints: How much donors shared clonotypes was expected to be affected by sequencing depth.

Some clones are missing from TCRdb's copy, which holds only in-frame ones; the method was immunoSEQ multiplex PCR. The sample lists around 500,000 clones; 79% were seen once. The TCR originated in a woman in her 40s in good health. Some clones in this sample may be carry-over from other donors' samples. Sequenced input: PBMCs.

The CDR3 DNA is TGTGCCAGCAGTGACCCGTTCTCAGCGAACACCGGGGAGCTGTTTTTT. Its protein product is CASSDPFSANTGELFF. V usage is TRBV6-1 and J usage is TRBJ2-2; no reliable D call. The germline V gene encodes CDR1 MNHNS and CDR2 SASEGT. The V gene lost 3 bases and the J gene lost 0 bases, with 11 bases spanning the gap. CDR3 length: 16 residues.